This T cell receptor (beta chain) was documented in a study of PD-1 blockade in classical Hodgkin lymphoma. Method: immunoSEQ multiplex PCR; TCRdb's copy keeps in-frame clones and lacks some. Of almost 30,000 clones listed, 65% to 85% are singletons. This clone was detected a few times. Its antigen is not identified. The study, taken as a whole, reports: The drivers behind the repertoire differences, possibly disease activity or prior therapy, remain undefined.

The time point denotes: cycle 4 day 1 (C4D1), after less than 7 weeks of nivolumab. Every patient relapsed after autologous stem cell transplantation, and brentuximab vedotin exposure varied. Researchers used magnetic negative selection to pull out pure CD4+ T cells from thawed PBMCs. The CDR3 consists of 16 residues. The germline V gene has CDR1 SGDLS and CDR2 YYNGEE. Trimming left V 1 base short and J 2 bases short, with 13 bases between. The TCR sequence derives from a human donor with classical Hodgkin lymphoma. The chain has TRBV9 and TRBJ1-3; D is perhaps TRBD1 (5 bases). The sequencing used CD4+ T cells from blood, collected before the fourth cycle of nivolumab. For the CDR3, the DNA is TGTGCCAGCAGCGTATCACCAGGGTTGACTGGAAACACCATATATTTT. This sequence encodes CASSVSPGLTGNTIYF.